This T cell receptor (beta chain) was captured in a study of CD8 T cells in ankylosing spondylitis. Looked up from germline, CDR1 is MNHEY and CDR2 is SMNVEV (reference sequence). The CDR3 has 15 residues. V lost 1 base, J lost 2 bases, and 5 bases stayed unmatched. Regarding this clonotype: Its antigen is still unknown.

Quantitative 5'-RACE with molecular barcodes produced the TCR beta libraries. TCRdb re-called the 5' RACE reads with MiXCR, one entry per CDR3 protein. This sample has some 800,000 distinct CDR3 sequences, with roughly 12% found just once. Overall study findings and caveats: Researchers report that disease-linked clones proved CD8+ and relatively rare in peripheral blood. A TCR beta motif of several highly homologous variants seemed to mark ankylosing spondylitis blood. Researchers reportedly found disease-linked clones significantly enriched in matched ankylosing spondylitis synovial fluid.

V usage is TRBV27 and J usage is TRBJ2-7; 7 bases fit TRBD2. This sequence originates from a male donor with ankylosing spondylitis. Sequenced input: blood, either unsorted or a sorted T cell fraction (not recorded which). CDR3 loop: CASSLLAGEPYEQYF. CDR3 DNA: TGTGCCAGCAGTTTATTGGCGGGAGAACCCTACGAGCAGTACTTC.